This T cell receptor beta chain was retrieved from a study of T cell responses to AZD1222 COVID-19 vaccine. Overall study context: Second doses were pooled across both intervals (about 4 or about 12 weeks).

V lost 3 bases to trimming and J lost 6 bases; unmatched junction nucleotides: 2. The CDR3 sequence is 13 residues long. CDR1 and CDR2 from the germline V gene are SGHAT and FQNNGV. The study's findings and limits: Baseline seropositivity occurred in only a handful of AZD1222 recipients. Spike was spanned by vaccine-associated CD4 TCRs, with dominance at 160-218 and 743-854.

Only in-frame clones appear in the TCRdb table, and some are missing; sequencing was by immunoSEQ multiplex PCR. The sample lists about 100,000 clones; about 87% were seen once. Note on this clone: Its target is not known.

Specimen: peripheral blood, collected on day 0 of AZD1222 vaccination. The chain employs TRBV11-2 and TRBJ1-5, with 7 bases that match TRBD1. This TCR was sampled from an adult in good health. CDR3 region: CASSFTGAQPQHF. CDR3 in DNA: TGTGCCAGCAGCTTTACAGGGGCTCAGCCCCAGCATTTT.